The 5 T cell receptor beta chains reported below all come from one sample, sequenced in a study of blood T cell repertoires in COVID-19 (dated by TCRdb to 2018 to 2020). Receptor amplification or capture employed the immunoSEQ multiplex PCR assay. TCRdb limited this immuneACCESS table to in-frame rearrangements with V and J called. A share of clones is missing; checked studies link under half to unresolved V genes, and the rest is unexplained. For this sample the table gives a few hundred thousand clones, of which 85% to 90% were detected only once. The ten most abundant clones make up about 1.7% of the sample. The material sequenced was PBMCs or T cells enriched from blood (not recorded which). The receptors derive from a woman aged 40 to 50 who had recovered from COVID-19.

This clone was seen only once. The rearrangement uses TRBV2 and TRBJ2-1; D ambiguous. V was trimmed by 4 bases and J by 6 bases, leaving 7 bases between them. CDR1 SNHLY and CDR2 FYNNEI come from the germline V gene. The CDR3 covers 12 residues. CDR3 bases: TGTGCCAGCAGTGCGCTATTCAATGAGCAGTTCTTC. This encodes CASSALFNEQFF.

CDR3 residues: CASGLGQGLAGYNEQFF. CDR3 nucleotides: TGTGCTAGTGGTTTGGGACAGGGACTAGCGGGGTACAATGAGCAGTTCTTC. This rearrangement joins TRBV12-5 to TRBJ2-1, with TRBD2 matching over 13 bases. CDR1 is LGHNT, CDR2 FRNRAP, per germline. Trimming at V came to 1 base and at J to 4 bases, leaving 4 bases not matched to a gene. CDR3 length: 17 residues.

This clone was seen only once. This chain joins TRBV27 and TRBJ2-1; 12 bases map to TRBD2. The V gene end was trimmed by 6 bases and the J gene end by 0 bases; junction bases not matched to a gene: 6. The CDR3 runs 17 residues. Germline CDR1 reads MNHEY; CDR2 reads SMNVEV (reference sequence). The CDR3 spells CASSSRLAGVSYNEQFF. The CDR3 nucleotides read TGTGCCAGCAGCTCCAGACTAGCGGGAGTCTCCTACAATGAGCAGTTCTTC.

In this sample, this clone turned up once. The chain carries TRBV5-1 and TRBJ1-1; perhaps TRBD1 as D (6 bases). This CDR3 spans 15 amino acids. From germline, CDR1 is SGHRS and CDR2 YFSETQ. The V end lost 0 bases, the J end lost 3 bases, and 12 bases lay between the germline ends. DNA of the CDR3: TGCGCCAGCAGCTTGGGGGGGACATCCGACACTGAAGCTTTCTTT. This encodes CASSLGGTSDTEAFF.

This clone turned up a few times. This chain uses TRBV28 with TRBJ1-4; a possible D gene is TRBD1 (6 bases). Looked up from germline, CDR1 is MDHEN and CDR2 is SYDVKM. This CDR3 has 13 amino acids. CDR3 sequence (DNA): TGTGCTTCCCTGGGGGCGGCTAATGAAAAACTGTTTTTT. Protein product: CASLGAANEKLFF.